This entry is about one TCR beta chain. This clonotype was seen only a few times. Its antigen is still unknown. Per-base quality was not reported, and no clone a single base away is much larger than it. The CDR3 contains 15 residues, cysteine and phenylalanine counted. This entry keeps only the CDR3 DNA: 45 bases, framed from base 1. V is cut by 3 bases and J by 1 base, and the space between the germline ends is 11 bases. Library method: RT-PCR. Sequencing was performed on a NextSeq 550. TCRdb reprocessed the public reads (quality trimming at Q25 with fastp, clone calling with MiXCR) and kept in-frame beta chains. Under each unique CDR3 protein, matching rows form one entry showing the most common genes and DNA. The sample data list some 880,000 distinct CDR3 sequences, and about 20% of these were observed just once. The ten most abundant clones make up about 6% of the sample. The sample belongs to a study of patients and donors after allogeneic stem cell transplantation (dated by TCRdb to the early 2020s).

Sequenced: blood, either unsorted or a sorted T cell fraction (not recorded which). This sequence uses TRBV12-3 or TRBV12-4 and TRBJ2-3; perhaps TRBD1 is the D gene, with 5 bases matching. This clonotype originated in a human donor who was either an allogeneic HSCT recipient or a stem cell or donor lymphocyte infusion donor (not recorded which). It is not recorded whose cells these are; they may come from a transplant donor. The DNA is TGTGCCAGCAGTTTGATGGTAGGGGGCACAGATACGCAGTATTTT. Its protein reads: CASSLMVGGTDTQYF.